The entry that follows covers one T cell receptor beta chain sequence. This sample stems from a study of tumor T cells in aggressive B-cell lymphoma. V lost 2 bases, J lost 4 bases, and 7 bases stayed unmatched. The CDR3 extends over 16 amino acids. CDR1 and CDR2 (germline): SGHTA, FQGNSA. Some clones are missing from TCRdb's copy, which holds only in-frame ones; the method was immunoSEQ multiplex PCR. The repertoire holds about 9,900 clones, with 85% as singletons. This chain joins TRBV7-2 and TRBJ2-5; 10 nucleotides agree with TRBD2. This sequence originates from an adult with diffuse large B cell lymphoma. Sequencing used tumor tissue. CDR3 region: CASSLWLAGVGETQYF. As DNA, the CDR3 is TGTGCCAGCAGCTTATGGCTAGCGGGAGTAGGAGAGACCCAGTACTTC. Full variable domain (missing parts from reference TRBV7-2 and TRBJ2-5): GAGVSQSPSNKVTEKGKDVELRCDPISGHTALYWYRQSLGQGLEFLIYFQGNSAPDKSGLPSDRFSAERTGGSVSTLTIQRTQQEDSAVYLCASSLWLAGVGETQYFGPGTRLLVL.